This T cell receptor (beta chain) was documented in a study of blood T cells in healthy people across ages. Sample donors were healthy Caucasian individuals that came from Russia, aged roughly 6 to 100. There were at least 5 micrograms of total RNA extracted from every sample. As for this clonotype: Its matching antigen is unknown.

Together with a sample-barcoded 5' primer, a J-beta primer mix was included in a second PCR lasting about 7 to 11 cycles. In TCRdb, the 5' RACE reads were re-called with MiXCR into one record per CDR3 protein. The table includes some 1.7 million distinct CDR3 sequences, 25% to 30% detected once. Study observations and caveats: The long-lived group displayed more naive CD4+ cells, plus higher diversity, than the aged donors did. Significant beta diversity loss was already apparent by age approximately 42, declining roughly linearly.

Trimming removed 6 bases from V and 9 bases from J; junction bases left unmatched: 10. Germline CDR1 and CDR2: MDHEN and SYDVKM. The CDR3 spans 15 residues. This chain links TRBV28 with TRBJ1-6, with TRBD1 matching 8 bases. The sequenced material came from blood. The clonotype comes from a woman aged 25 to 39 in good health. CDR3 amino acids: CASSMDRERSSPLHF. The CDR3 nucleotides are TGTGCCAGCAGCATGGACAGGGAACGATCTTCACCCCTCCACTTT.